The present T cell receptor (beta chain) was sequenced within a study of blood T cell repertoires in COVID-19. In the study's own analysis: From reference gene primer amplification, estimates of nucleated cell counts were derived. Generated by immunoSEQ multiplex PCR, the TCRdb table keeps only in-frame clones and is missing some. The V and J calls and the clone size are those of that table, but D and trimming were determined from the DNA. The data hold 280,000 or so clones, with around 92% observed a single time. In regard to this clone: A much larger clone lies a single base off, so this may be a read error.

Clinical histories supplied by participants themselves formed the basis of cohort assignment. It was within 2 weeks before study entry that exposed participants met a COVID-19 case. Germline V gene lookup returns CDR1 MNHEY and CDR2 SVGAGI. Trimming shortened V by 6 bases and J by 0 bases, and 9 bases separated the two germline ends. This CDR3 is built from 13 residues. The sample consisted of PBMCs or T cells enriched from blood (not recorded which). The TCR comes from a woman between 50 and 59 years old who had been exposed to COVID-19. This chain links TRBV6-5 with TRBJ2-7; TRBD1 is a possible D gene (6 bases). The CDR3 sequence is CASSPGVSYEQYF. As DNA, the CDR3 is TGTGCCAGCAGCCCAGGGGTCTCCTACGAGCAGTACTTC.